A single T cell receptor (beta chain) is shown here with its context. In germline, CDR1 is SEHNR, CDR2 FQNEAQ (reference sequence). The CDR3 is 14 residues long. The germline V and J ends were trimmed by 3 bases and 4 bases, with 12 bases remaining between them. These data come from a study of Ad26.COV2.S vaccination and SARS-CoV-2 variants. The treatment is: roughly 20 received Ad26.COV2.S at low or high dose, single or two shots; 5 received placebo; per-sample allocation not given. Sampling took place 63 days after the first vaccine or placebo injection. Vaccination employed an Ad26 vector expressing the Wuhan-strain SARS-CoV-2 spike. The protocol was immunoSEQ multiplex PCR, while the TCRdb copy is restricted to in-frame clones and leaves out a portion. The profile shows 350,000 to 550,000 clones, approximately 89% of them singletons.

This material consisted of peripheral blood, taken in a trial of Ad26.COV2.S vaccine versus placebo. The genes are TRBV7-9 and TRBJ1-1; perhaps TRBD1 as D (5 bases). The receptor was isolated from a person aged 18-60 years who received the Ad26.COV2.S COVID-19 vaccine or a placebo. CDR3 DNA sequence: TGTGCCAGCAGCTTCCCCCGTGGGGGCACTGAAGCTTTCTTT. Its protein is CASSFPRGGTEAFF. The full variable domain, with the rest looked up from reference TRBV7-9 and TRBJ1-1, is DTGVSQNPRHKITKRGQNVTFRCDPISEHNRLYWYRQTLGQGPEFLTYFQNEAQLEKSRLLSDRFSAERPKGSFSTLEIQRTEQGDSAMYLCASSFPRGGTEAFFGQGTRLTVV.